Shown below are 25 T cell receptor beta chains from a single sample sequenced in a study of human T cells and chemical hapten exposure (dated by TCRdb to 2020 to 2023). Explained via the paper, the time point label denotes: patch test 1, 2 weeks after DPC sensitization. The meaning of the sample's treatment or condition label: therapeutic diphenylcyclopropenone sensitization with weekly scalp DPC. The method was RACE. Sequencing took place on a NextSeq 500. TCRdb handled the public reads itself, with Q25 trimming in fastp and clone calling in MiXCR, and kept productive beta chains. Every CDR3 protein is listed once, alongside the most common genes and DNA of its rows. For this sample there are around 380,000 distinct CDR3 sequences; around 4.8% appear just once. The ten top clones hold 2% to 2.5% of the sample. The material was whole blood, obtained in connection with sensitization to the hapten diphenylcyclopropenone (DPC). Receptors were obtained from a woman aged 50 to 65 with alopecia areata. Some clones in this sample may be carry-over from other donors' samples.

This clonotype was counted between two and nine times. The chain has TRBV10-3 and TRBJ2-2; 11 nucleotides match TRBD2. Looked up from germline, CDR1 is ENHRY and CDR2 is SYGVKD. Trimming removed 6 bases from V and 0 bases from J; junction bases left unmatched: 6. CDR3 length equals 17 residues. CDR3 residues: CAISIGLAGPNTGELFF. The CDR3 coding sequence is TGTGCCATCAGCATTGGACTAGCGGGTCCGAACACCGGGGAGCTGTTTTTT.

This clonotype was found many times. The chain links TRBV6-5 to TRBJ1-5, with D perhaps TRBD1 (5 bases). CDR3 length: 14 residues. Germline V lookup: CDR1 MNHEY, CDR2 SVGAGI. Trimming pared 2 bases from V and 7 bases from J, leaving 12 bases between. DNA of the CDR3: TGTGCCAGCAGTTACGGCAGGGCAGGACAGCCCCAGCATTTT. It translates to CASSYGRAGQPQHF.

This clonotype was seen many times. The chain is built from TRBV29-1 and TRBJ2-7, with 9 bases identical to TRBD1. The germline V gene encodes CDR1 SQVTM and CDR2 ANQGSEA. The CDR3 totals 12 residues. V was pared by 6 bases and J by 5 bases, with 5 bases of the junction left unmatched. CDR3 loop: CSVTGTGNEQYF. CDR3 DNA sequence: TGCAGCGTAACCGGGACAGGGAACGAGCAGTACTTC.

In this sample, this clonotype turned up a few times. Here the CDR3 DNA reads TGTGCCAGCAGTCCGCCCATGAGGGAAAAACTGTTTTTT. Amino acid sequence: CASSPPMREKLFF. V and J are TRBV7-9 and TRBJ1-4; D unresolved. Germline V gene lookup returns CDR1 SEHNR and CDR2 FQNEAQ (reference sequence). Trimming took off 6 bases at V and 8 bases at J, with 13 bases between the two ends. The CDR3 has 13 residues.

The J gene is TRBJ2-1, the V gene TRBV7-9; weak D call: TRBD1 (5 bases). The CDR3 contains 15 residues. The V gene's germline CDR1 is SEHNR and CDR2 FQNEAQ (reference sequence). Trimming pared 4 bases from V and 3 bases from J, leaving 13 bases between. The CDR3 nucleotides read TGTGCCAGCAGCTCCAGGGTAGGTTTCTACAATGAGCAGTTCTTC. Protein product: CASSSRVGFYNEQFF.

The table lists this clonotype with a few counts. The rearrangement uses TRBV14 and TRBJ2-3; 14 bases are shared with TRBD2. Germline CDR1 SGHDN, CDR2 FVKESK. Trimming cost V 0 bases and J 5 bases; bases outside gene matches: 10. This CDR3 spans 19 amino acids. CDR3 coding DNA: TGTGCCAGCAGCCAAGACCCCGGGACTAGCGGGAGTCGAATAGATACGCAGTATTTT. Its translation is CASSQDPGTSGSRIDTQYF.

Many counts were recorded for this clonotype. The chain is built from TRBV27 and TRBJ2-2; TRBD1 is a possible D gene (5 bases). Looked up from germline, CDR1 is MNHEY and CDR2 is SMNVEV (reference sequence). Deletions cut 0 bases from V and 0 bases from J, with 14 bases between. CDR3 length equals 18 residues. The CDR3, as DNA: TGTGCCAGCAGTTTATCCCTAGGGGTCGGCGCGAACACCGGGGAGCTGTTTTTT. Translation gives CASSLSLGVGANTGELFF.

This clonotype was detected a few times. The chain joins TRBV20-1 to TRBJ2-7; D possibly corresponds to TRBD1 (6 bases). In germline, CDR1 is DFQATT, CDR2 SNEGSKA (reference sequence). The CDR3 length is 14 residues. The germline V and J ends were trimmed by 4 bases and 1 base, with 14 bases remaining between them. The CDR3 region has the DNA TGCAGTGCTAAGAAGACAGGCGGTTCCTACGAGCAGTACTTC. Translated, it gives CSAKKTGGSYEQYF.

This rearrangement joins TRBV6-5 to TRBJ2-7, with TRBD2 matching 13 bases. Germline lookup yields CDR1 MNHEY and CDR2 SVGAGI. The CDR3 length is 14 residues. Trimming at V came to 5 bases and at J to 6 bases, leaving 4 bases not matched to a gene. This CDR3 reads CASSPLAGGSEQYF. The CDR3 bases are TGTGCCAGCAGTCCACTAGCGGGGGGGTCCGAGCAGTACTTC.

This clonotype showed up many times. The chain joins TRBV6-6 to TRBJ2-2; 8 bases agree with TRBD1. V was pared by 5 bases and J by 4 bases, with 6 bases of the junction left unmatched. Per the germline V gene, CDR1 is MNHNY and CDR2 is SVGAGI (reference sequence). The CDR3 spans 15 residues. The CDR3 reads CASSPRGQSTGELFF. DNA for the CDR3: TGTGCCAGCAGTCCCAGGGGGCAGAGCACCGGGGAGCTGTTTTTT.

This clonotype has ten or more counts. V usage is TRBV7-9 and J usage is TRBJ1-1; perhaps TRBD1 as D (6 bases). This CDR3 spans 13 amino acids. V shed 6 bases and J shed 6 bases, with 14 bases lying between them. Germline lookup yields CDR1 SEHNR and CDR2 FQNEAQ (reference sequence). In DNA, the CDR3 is TGTGCCAGCAGACCCGACAGGACGCCTGAAGCTTTCTTT. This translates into CASRPDRTPEAFF.

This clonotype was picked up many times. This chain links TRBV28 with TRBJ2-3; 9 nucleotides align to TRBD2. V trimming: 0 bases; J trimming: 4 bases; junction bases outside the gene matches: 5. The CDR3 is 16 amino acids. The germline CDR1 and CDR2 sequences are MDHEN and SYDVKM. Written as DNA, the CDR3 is TGTGCCAGCAGTTTATGGGGCGGGAGGGGTCCAGATACGCAGTATTTT. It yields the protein CASSLWGGRGPDTQYF.

The CDR3 protein is CSARDLSVTRNTIYF. The CDR3 bases are TGCAGTGCTAGAGATTTGAGTGTTACCAGAAACACCATATATTTT. The chain couples TRBV20-1 to TRBJ1-3; D gene ambiguous. Germline V gene lookup returns CDR1 DFQATT and CDR2 SNEGSKA (reference sequence). The CDR3 runs to 15 residues. Deletions cut 0 bases from V and 5 bases from J, with 14 bases between.

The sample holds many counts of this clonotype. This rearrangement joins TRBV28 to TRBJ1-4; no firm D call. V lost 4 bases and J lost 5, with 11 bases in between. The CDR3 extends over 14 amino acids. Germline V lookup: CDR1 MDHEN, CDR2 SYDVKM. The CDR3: CASSSRSLNEKLFF. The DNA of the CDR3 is TGTGCCAGCAGTTCCAGAAGTCTGAATGAAAAACTGTTTTTT.

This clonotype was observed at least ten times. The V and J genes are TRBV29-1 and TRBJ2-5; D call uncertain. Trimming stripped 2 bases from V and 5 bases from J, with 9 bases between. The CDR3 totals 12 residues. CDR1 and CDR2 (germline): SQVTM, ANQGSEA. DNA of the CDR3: TGCAGCGTTGAACCGTCGGCCGAGACCCAGTACTTC. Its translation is CSVEPSAETQYF.

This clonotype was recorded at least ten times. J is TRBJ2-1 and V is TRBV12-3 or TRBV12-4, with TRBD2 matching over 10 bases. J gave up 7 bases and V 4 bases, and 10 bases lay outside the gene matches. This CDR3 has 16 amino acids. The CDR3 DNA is TGTGCCAGCAGTTGGACTAGCGGATCTCTCGGGAATGAGCAGTTCTTC. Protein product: CASSWTSGSLGNEQFF.

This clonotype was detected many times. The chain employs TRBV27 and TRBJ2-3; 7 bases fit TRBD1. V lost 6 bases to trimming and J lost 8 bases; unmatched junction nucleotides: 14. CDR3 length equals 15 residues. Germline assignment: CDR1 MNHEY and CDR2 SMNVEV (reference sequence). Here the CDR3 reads CASSPGTAGQSTQYF. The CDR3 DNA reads TGTGCCAGCAGCCCTGGGACAGCCGGACAAAGTACGCAGTATTTT.

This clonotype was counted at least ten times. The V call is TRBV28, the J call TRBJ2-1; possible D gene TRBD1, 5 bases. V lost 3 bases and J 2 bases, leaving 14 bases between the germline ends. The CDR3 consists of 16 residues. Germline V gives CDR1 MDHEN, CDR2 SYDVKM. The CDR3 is CASSFKGHPTYNEQFF. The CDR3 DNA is TGTGCCAGCAGTTTTAAGGGGCACCCTACCTACAATGAGCAGTTCTTC.

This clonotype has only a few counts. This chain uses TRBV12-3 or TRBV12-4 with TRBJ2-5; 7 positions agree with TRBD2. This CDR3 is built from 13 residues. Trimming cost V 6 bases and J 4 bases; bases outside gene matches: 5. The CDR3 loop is CASRDPGGETQYF. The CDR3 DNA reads TGTGCCAGCAGAGATCCGGGGGGAGAGACCCAGTACTTC.

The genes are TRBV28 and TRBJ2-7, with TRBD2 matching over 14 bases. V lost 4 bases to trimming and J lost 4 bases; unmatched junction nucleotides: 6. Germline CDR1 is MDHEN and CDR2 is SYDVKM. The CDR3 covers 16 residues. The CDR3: CASSSRLAGGQYEQYF. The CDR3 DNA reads TGTGCCAGCAGTTCGCGACTAGCGGGAGGGCAGTACGAGCAGTACTTC. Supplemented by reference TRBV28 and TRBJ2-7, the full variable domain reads DVKVTQSSRYLVKRTGEKVFLECVQDMDHENMFWYRQDPGLGLRLIYFSYDVKMKEKGDIPEGYSVSREKKERFSLILESASTNQTSMYLCASSSRLAGGQYEQYFGPGTRLTVT.

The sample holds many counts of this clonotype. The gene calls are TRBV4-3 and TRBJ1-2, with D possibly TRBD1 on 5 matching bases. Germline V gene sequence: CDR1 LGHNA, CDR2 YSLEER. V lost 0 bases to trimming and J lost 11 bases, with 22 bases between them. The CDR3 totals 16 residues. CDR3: CASSQDWGDSSRGYTF. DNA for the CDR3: TGCGCCAGCAGCCAAGATTGGGGAGACTCCAGCCGGGGGTACACCTTC.

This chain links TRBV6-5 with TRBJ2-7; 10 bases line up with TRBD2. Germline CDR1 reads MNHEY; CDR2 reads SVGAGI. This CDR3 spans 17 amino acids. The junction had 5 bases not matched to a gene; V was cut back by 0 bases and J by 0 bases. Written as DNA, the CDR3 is TGTGCCAGCAGTTACTCCGGACTAGCGGTTAACTCCTACGAGCAGTACTTC. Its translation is CASSYSGLAVNSYEQYF.

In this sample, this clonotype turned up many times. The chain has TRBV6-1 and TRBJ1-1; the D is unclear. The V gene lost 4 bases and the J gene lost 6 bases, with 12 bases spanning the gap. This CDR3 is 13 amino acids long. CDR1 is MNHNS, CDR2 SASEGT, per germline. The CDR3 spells CASSVGPSSEAFF. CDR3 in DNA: TGTGCCAGCAGTGTCGGTCCATCCTCTGAAGCTTTCTTT.

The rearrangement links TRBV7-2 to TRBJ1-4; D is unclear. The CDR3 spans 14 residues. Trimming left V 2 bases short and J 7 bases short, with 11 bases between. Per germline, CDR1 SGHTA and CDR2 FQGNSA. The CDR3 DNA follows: TGTGCCAGCAGCTTACCACCTTTAGGTGAAAAACTGTTTTTT. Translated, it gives CASSLPPLGEKLFF.

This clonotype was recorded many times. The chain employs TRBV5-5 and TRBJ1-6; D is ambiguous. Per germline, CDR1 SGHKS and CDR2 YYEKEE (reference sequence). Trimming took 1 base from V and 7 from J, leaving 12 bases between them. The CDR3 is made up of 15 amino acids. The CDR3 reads CASSLIGELNSPLHF. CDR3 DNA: TGTGCCAGCAGCTTGATCGGGGAATTAAATTCACCCCTCCACTTT.